These 22 T cell receptor beta chains came from one sample sequenced in a study of CD4 T cells in relation to SARS-CoV-2 and coronaviruses. For these receptors, no antigen is known. The unexposed donors gave CD4+ T cells in about 2011-2018, prior to COVID-19. Isolation of CD4+ T cells took place after 10 days in culture. Method: immunoSEQ multiplex PCR; TCRdb's copy keeps in-frame clones and lacks some. The sample has roughly 14,000 clones, around 80% seen once. Sequencing was carried out using CD4+ T cells from PBMCs, cultured in vitro. These TCRs come from a human donor in good health.

This rearrangement joins TRBV19 to TRBJ1-1, with D possibly TRBD1 on 5 matching bases. The germline V gene has CDR1 LNHDA and CDR2 SQIVND (reference sequence). Trimming left V 5 bases short and J 6 bases short, with 16 bases between. The length of the CDR3 is 14 residues. CDR3 sequence: CASSASGLRPEAFF. CDR3 in DNA: TGTGCCAGTAGTGCCTCAGGGCTGCGACCTGAAGCTTTCTTT.

The V and J genes are TRBV5-5 and TRBJ1-3; D is ambiguous. This CDR3 is built from 14 residues. Trimming removed 1 base at V and 2 bases at J, with 7 bases between. Germline loops: CDR1 SGHKS, CDR2 YYEKEE (reference sequence). The CDR3 coding sequence is TGTGCCAGCAGCTTGTCGCCAGCTGGAAACACCATATATTTT. Translation: CASSLSPAGNTIYF.

This clone occurred once. V is TRBV18 and J is TRBJ1-4; a weak D match, TRBD1 (6 bases). In germline, CDR1 is KGHSH, CDR2 LQKENI. Trimming took off 3 bases at V and 7 bases at J, with 9 bases between the two ends. CDR3 size: 13 residues. The CDR3 is CASSPDSPEKLFF. As DNA, the CDR3 is TGTGCCAGCTCACCGGACAGCCCTGAAAAACTGTTTTTT. The full variable domain, its missing parts supplied by reference TRBV18 and TRBJ1-4, is NAGVMQNPRHLVRRRGQEARLRCSPMKGHSHVYWYRQLPEEGLKFMVYLQKENIIDESGMPKERFSAEFPKEGPSILRIQQVVRGDSAAYFCASSPDSPEKLFFGSGTQLSVL.

This rearrangement joins TRBV28 to TRBJ2-2; either TRBD1 or TRBD2 may supply D (5 bases each). Germline V CDR1 and CDR2: MDHEN, SYDVKM. The CDR3 covers 13 residues. Trimming shortened V by 9 bases and J by 4 bases, and 12 bases separated the two germline ends. This CDR3 is CASGGGGTGELFF. The CDR3 coding sequence is TGTGCCAGTGGGGGTGGGGGCACCGGGGAGCTGTTTTTT.

The chain combines TRBV2 with TRBJ1-5; 8 bases agree with TRBD1. The CDR3 covers 14 residues. J gave up 7 bases and V 6 bases, and 8 bases lay outside the gene matches. Per germline, CDR1 SNHLY and CDR2 FYNNEI. The CDR3 DNA is TGTGCCAGCAGCTCTGACAGGGGTCTCCAGCCCCAGCATTTT. Protein product: CASSSDRGLQPQHF.

The gene calls are TRBV30 and TRBJ2-7; 8 nucleotides agree with TRBD1. With 4 bases clipped from V and 4 bases from J, the junction kept 9 bases outside the gene matches. This CDR3 region has 14 residues. Germline V gives CDR1 GTSNPN, CDR2 SVGIG (reference sequence). CDR3 amino acids: CAWKRGRGLYEQYF. The CDR3 coding sequence is TGTGCCTGGAAACGGGGCAGGGGGCTGTACGAGCAGTACTTC.

The rearrangement uses TRBV3-1 (or the pseudogene TRBV3-2) and TRBJ1-4; tentative D call: TRBD1 (6 bases). Germline CDR1 is LGHDT and CDR2 is YNNKEL (reference sequence). The CDR3 runs to 13 residues. V lost 1 base and J lost 10, with 10 bases in between. The CDR3 coding sequence is TGTGCCAGCAGCCAAGCGGAGGGGGGAAAACTGTTTTTT. As protein: CASSQAEGGKLFF.

The chain combines TRBV24-1 with TRBJ2-1; TRBD2 agrees at 11 bases. V lost 5 bases to trimming and J lost 8 bases; unmatched junction nucleotides: 4. The CDR3 spans 14 residues. The germline CDR1 and CDR2 sequences are KGHDR and SFDVKD. CDR3 in DNA: TGTGCCACCAGTGGTACTAGCGGGAGTGATGAGCAGTTCTTC. Its translation is CATSGTSGSDEQFF.

This chain links TRBV12-3 or TRBV12-4 with TRBJ1-6; D gene unclear. V lost 3 bases to trimming and J lost 8 bases, with 8 bases between them. This CDR3 is 13 amino acids long. In DNA form, the CDR3 reads TGTGCCAGCAGTTTTAATTTTGATTCACCCCTCCACTTT. It is translated as CASSFNFDSPLHF.

The rearrangement joins TRBV30 to TRBJ2-1, with TRBD1 matching 9 bases. CDR3 length: 16 residues. V trimming: 1 base; J trimming: 7 bases; junction bases outside the gene matches: 11. The V gene's germline CDR1 is GTSNPN and CDR2 SVGIG (reference sequence). The CDR3 bases are TGTGCCTGGAGTGGTAAATGGACAGGGGAAGGTAATGAGCAGTTCTTC. As protein: CAWSGKWTGEGNEQFF.

The rearrangement uses TRBV3-1 (or the pseudogene TRBV3-2) and TRBJ2-3, with TRBD2 identical over 7 bases. Germline trimming cut 0 bases from V and 4 bases from J; bases unmatched to any gene: 7. Germline V gives CDR1 LGHDT, CDR2 YNNKEL (reference sequence). CDR3 length: 16 residues. The CDR3: CASSQEGASGADTQYF. The CDR3 region has the DNA TGTGCCAGCAGCCAAGAAGGAGCTAGCGGAGCAGATACGCAGTATTTT.

The rearrangement links TRBV20-1 to TRBJ1-1; D remains ambiguous. Per germline, CDR1 DFQATT and CDR2 SNEGSKA (reference sequence). The CDR3 totals 11 residues. Trimming removed 4 bases at V and 5 bases at J, with 8 bases between. CDR3 in DNA: TGCAGTGCTAACATTCTGACTGAAGCTTTCTTT. Protein: CSANILTEAFF.

The V call is TRBV12-3 or TRBV12-4, the J call TRBJ1-1, with 7 bases aligning to TRBD1. There are 13 residues in the CDR3. V was pared by 3 bases and J by 12 bases, with 10 bases of the junction left unmatched. The CDR3 nucleotides are TGTGCCAGCAGTTTGGGCGCAAACAGGGGAACTTTCTTT. This sequence encodes CASSLGANRGTFF.

The chain uses TRBV4-1 and TRBJ1-5; D gene unclear. The CDR3 has 13 residues. The germline gives CDR1 MGHRA, CDR2 YSYEKL. Trimming cost V 0 bases and J 0 bases, with 0 bases left between them. CDR3 region: CASSQDSNQPQHF. The CDR3, as DNA: TGCGCCAGCAGCCAAGATAGCAATCAGCCCCAGCATTTT.

This clone showed up just once. The chain couples TRBV9 to TRBJ2-1, with D hard to call. The CDR3 spans 13 residues. The V end was cut by 4 bases, the J end by 7 bases, with 12 bases between. Germline V gene lookup returns CDR1 SGDLS and CDR2 YYNGEE. CDR3: CASSFVGGNEQFF. Written as DNA, the CDR3 is TGTGCCAGCAGCTTCGTGGGTGGAAATGAGCAGTTCTTC.

CDR3 sequence reads: CASSQHAGGDTQYF. The CDR3 DNA reads as TGTGCCAGCAGCCAACACGCGGGGGGTGATACGCAGTATTTT. The chain couples TRBV6-2 or TRBV6-3 to TRBJ2-3; TRBD2 agrees at 8 bases. This CDR3 contains 14 residues. CDR1 and CDR2 (germline): MNHEY, SVGEGT. With V trimmed by 6 bases and J by 6 bases, 8 bases remained unmatched.

The V gene is TRBV10-1, the J gene TRBJ1-2, with a tentative D call TRBD1 (5 bases). V dropped 4 bases and J dropped 8 bases, with 11 bases sitting between them. CDR3 length equals 12 residues. Germline CDR1 WNHNN, CDR2 SYGVQD (reference sequence). For the CDR3, the DNA is TGCGCCAGCAGTGCAACAGGAGCCGGCTACACCTTC. Translation gives CASSATGAGYTF.

The rearrangement joins TRBV6-6 to TRBJ2-6; D uncertain. The CDR3 extends over 15 amino acids. V was clipped by 2 bases and J by 0 bases, with 5 bases between them. Germline-derived CDR1 and CDR2 are MNHNY and SVGAGI (reference sequence). The CDR3 DNA follows: TGTGCCAGCAGTTACGGTGACTCTGGGGCCAACGTCCTGACTTTC. It translates to CASSYGDSGANVLTF.

This chain joins TRBV5-1 and TRBJ2-3; D might be TRBD1 or TRBD2, each matching 5 bases. The CDR3 has 13 amino acids. Germline V gene sequence: CDR1 SGHRS, CDR2 YFSETQ. Trimming shortened V by 5 bases and J by 0 bases, and 7 bases separated the two germline ends. The CDR3 protein is CASRGDSTDTQYF. CDR3 in DNA: TGCGCCAGCAGGGGGGATAGCACAGATACGCAGTATTTT.

The V gene is TRBV11-2, the J gene TRBJ1-1; the D gene is possibly TRBD1 (5 bases). CDR3 size: 15 residues. The V gene lost 5 bases and the J gene lost 3 bases, with 16 bases spanning the gap. Germline V gives CDR1 SGHAT, CDR2 FQNNGV. The chain's CDR3 is CASSPITGGHTEAFF. The DNA for the CDR3 is TGTGCCAGCAGCCCAATAACGGGGGGACACACTGAAGCTTTCTTT.

The chain combines TRBV5-4 with TRBJ2-1, with a tentative D call TRBD2 (6 bases). The CDR3 length is 18 residues. V was pared by 5 bases and J by 2 bases, with 23 bases between. Germline assignment: CDR1 SGHNT and CDR2 YYREEE (reference sequence). The CDR3 loop reads CASRHLALGKETYNEQFF. DNA of the CDR3: TGTGCCAGCAGACACCTAGCGCTCGGGAAGGAGACCTACAATGAGCAGTTCTTC.

The chain couples TRBV5-1 to TRBJ2-3; 16 nucleotides line up with TRBD2. The CDR3 is made up of 17 amino acids. Per the germline V gene, CDR1 is SGHRS and CDR2 is YFSETQ. V gave up 3 bases and J gave up 4 bases; unmatched junction bases: 5. The CDR3 DNA sequence: TGCGCCAGCAGCTCGGGACTAGCGGGAGGGTCCCCAGATACGCAGTATTTT. Translating gives CASSSGLAGGSPDTQYF.